This T cell receptor (beta chain) was recovered during a study of graft-versus-host responses after intestinal transplantation. Study at large: Transplant types were multivisceral, liver-intestinal, or isolated intestinal. Anti-thymocyte globulin induction preceded 2 to 4 years of tacrolimus and steroid maintenance in all recipients. Findings and limits, study-wide: Allograft graft-versus-host to host-versus-graft clonal ratios ran high in patients with graft-donor T cell macrochimerism. The authors found GvH clones in recipient marrow, some appearing first in ileum or blood.

With respect to this clone: Its matching antigen is unknown.

Clones were sequenced by immunoSEQ multiplex PCR, and TCRdb holds only the in-frame ones, with some missing. The table has about 88,000 clones, roughly 88% seen once; the top ten hold 0.11%. With 5 bases removed from V and 8 bases from J, the gap between germline ends came to 15 bases. The CDR3 has 13 amino acids. Germline assignment: CDR1 SGHTA and CDR2 FQGTGA. The material sequenced was unstimulated CD4+ T cells sorted from spleen or lymph node cells, taken before intestinal transplant. The sequence was obtained from a human donor who received an intestinal transplant. The chain couples TRBV7-3 to TRBJ1-1; D possibly corresponds to TRBD1 (5 bases). CDR3 protein: CASSPYPKGEAFF. The CDR3 DNA reads as TGTGCCAGCAGCCCTTACCCCAAGGGGGAAGCTTTCTTT.